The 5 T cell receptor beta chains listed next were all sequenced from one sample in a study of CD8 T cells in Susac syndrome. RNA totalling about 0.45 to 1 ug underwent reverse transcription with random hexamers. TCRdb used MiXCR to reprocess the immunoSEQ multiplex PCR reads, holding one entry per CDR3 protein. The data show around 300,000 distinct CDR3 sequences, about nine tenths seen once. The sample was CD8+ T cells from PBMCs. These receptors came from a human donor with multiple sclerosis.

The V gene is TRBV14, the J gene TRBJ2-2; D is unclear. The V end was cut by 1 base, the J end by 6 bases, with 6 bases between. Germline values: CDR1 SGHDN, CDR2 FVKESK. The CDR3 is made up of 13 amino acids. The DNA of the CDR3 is TGTGCCAGCAGCCAAGTGAGGTCCGGGGAGCTGTTTTTT. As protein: CASSQVRSGELFF.

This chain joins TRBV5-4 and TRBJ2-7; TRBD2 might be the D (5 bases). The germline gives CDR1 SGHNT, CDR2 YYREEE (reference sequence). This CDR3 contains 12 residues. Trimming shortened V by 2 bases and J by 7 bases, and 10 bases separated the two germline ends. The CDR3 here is CASSFLSGEQYF. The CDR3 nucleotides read TGTGCCAGCAGCTTCCTCTCGGGGGAGCAGTACTTC.

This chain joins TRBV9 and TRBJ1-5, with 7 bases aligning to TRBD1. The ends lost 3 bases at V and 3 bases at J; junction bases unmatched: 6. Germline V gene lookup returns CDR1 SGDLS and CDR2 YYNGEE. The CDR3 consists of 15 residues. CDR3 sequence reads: CASSAGTENNQPQHF. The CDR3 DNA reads TGTGCCAGCAGCGCCGGGACAGAAAACAATCAGCCCCAGCATTTT.

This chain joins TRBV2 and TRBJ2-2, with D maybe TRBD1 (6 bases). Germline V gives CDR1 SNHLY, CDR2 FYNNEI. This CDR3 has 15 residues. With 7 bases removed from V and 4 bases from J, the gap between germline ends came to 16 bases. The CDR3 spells CASTPRGQPTGELFF. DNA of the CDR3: TGTGCCAGCACTCCCAGGGGACAACCCACCGGGGAGCTGTTTTTT.

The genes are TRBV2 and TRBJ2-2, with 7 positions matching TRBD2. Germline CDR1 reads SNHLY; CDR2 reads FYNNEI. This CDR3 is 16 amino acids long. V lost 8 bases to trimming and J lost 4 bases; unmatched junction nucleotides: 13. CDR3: CASRDVGRIGTGELFF. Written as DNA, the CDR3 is TGTGCCAGCCGAGACGTCGGGAGGATTGGCACCGGGGAGCTGTTTTTT.